The 16 T cell receptor beta chains below all came from one sample that was sequenced in a study of blood T cell repertoires in COVID-19. The protocol was immunoSEQ multiplex PCR, while the TCRdb copy is restricted to in-frame clones and leaves out a portion. The table records 85,000 to 120,000 clones, around nine tenths of them present only once. Specimen: peripheral blood. These receptors all stem from a man in his fifties or sixties with active or convalescent COVID-19.

The chain combines TRBV21-1 with TRBJ2-3; TRBD1, the table's D call, was not compared with the DNA. TRBV21-1 is reported as a pseudogene. CDR3 length equals 18 residues. The CDR3 region has the DNA TGTGCCAGCAGCAAATCCTCTAACAGGGGCCAGGGTCATCATACGCAGTATTTT. Protein: CASSKSSNRGQGHHTQYF.

The CDR3 here is CASSGLAGAEQFF. DNA for the CDR3: TGTGCCAGCTCTGGACTAGCGGGGGCTGAGCAGTTCTTC. This chain joins TRBV18 and TRBJ2-1; 13 nucleotides match TRBD2. V lost 6 bases to trimming and J lost 9 bases; unmatched junction nucleotides: 2. Germline CDR1 reads KGHSH; CDR2 reads LQKENI. CDR3 length: 13 residues.

This clone was recorded a few times. The chain couples TRBV7-9 to TRBJ1-4; 10 nucleotides align to TRBD1. The CDR3 spans 16 residues. V shed 5 bases, J shed 8 bases, and the junction held 11 bases outside the gene matches. Germline lookup yields CDR1 SEHNR and CDR2 FQNEAQ (reference sequence). CDR3 DNA: TGTGCCAGCAGCCATGCCCCGGGACAGGGGAAAGAAAAACTGTTTTTT. This gives the protein CASSHAPGQGKEKLFF.

The CDR3 loop reads CASSAGQGAWETQYF. In DNA form, the CDR3 reads TGTGCCAGCAGCGCCGGACAGGGGGCTTGGGAGACCCAGTACTTC. The chain recombines TRBV5-6 with TRBJ2-5; 11 positions agree with TRBD1. Germline CDR1 and CDR2: SGHDT and YYEEEE. The CDR3 consists of 15 residues. V lost 4 bases and J lost 5; bases outside the gene matches: 7.

The V and J genes are TRBV18 and TRBJ1-3; D may be TRBD1 (6 bases). With 2 bases removed from V and 0 bases from J, the gap between germline ends came to 11 bases. This CDR3 is built from 16 residues. The V gene's germline CDR1 is KGHSH and CDR2 LQKENI. DNA of the CDR3: TGTGCCAGCTCACCAACAGGGTTAGACTCTGGAAACACCATATATTTT. Its translation: CASSPTGLDSGNTIYF.

In DNA form, the CDR3 reads TGTGCCAGCAGAGAGGCAGGGATTATGAACACTGAAGCTTTCTTT. It codes for CASREAGIMNTEAFF. This rearrangement joins TRBV6-4 to TRBJ1-1, with D possibly matching TRBD1 (5 bases). With 6 bases removed from V and 0 bases from J, the gap between germline ends came to 14 bases. Germline V CDR1 and CDR2: MRHNA, SNTAGT. The CDR3 covers 15 residues.

This sequence joins TRBV12-3 or TRBV12-4 and TRBJ2-7; D unclear. There are 11 residues in the CDR3. The V and J ends lost 3 bases and 2 bases respectively, with 2 bases between them. In nucleotides, the CDR3 is TGTGCCAGCAGTTTCACCTACGAGCAGTACTTC. This gives the protein CASSFTYEQYF.

V is TRBV15 and J is TRBJ2-3; tentative D call: TRBD1 (7 bases). Germline CDR1 and CDR2: LNHNV and YYDKDF (reference sequence). V was clipped by 8 bases and J by 4 bases, with 13 bases between them. The CDR3 sequence is 13 residues long. The CDR3 loop reads CATHRGGADTQYF. The CDR3 DNA reads as TGTGCCACCCACAGGGGAGGCGCAGATACGCAGTATTTT.

This chain links TRBV4-3 with TRBJ2-5; maybe TRBD2 (5 bases). The CDR3 length is 15 residues. The V end lost 1 base, the J end lost 1 base, and 10 bases lay between the germline ends. Germline values: CDR1 LGHNA, CDR2 YSLEER. The DNA for the CDR3 is TGCGCCAGCAGCCAAGGAACGGCGGGCCAAGAGACCCAGTACTTC. It codes for CASSQGTAGQETQYF.

The chain has TRBV27 and TRBJ2-1, with 10 bases lining up with TRBD1. Germline CDR1 and CDR2: MNHEY and SMNVEV (reference sequence). With V trimmed by 5 bases and J by 5 bases, 12 bases remained unmatched. The CDR3 extends over 17 amino acids. The chain's CDR3 is CASSRTPGQGWNNEQFF. CDR3 bases: TGTGCCAGCAGTCGAACACCGGGACAGGGGTGGAACAATGAGCAGTTCTTC.

The CDR3: CATSALGSGAQETQYF. The CDR3 nucleotides are TGTGCCACCAGTGCTCTGGGTAGCGGGGCGCAAGAGACCCAGTACTTC. The V call is TRBV24-1, the J call TRBJ2-5, with 8 bases that match TRBD2. This CDR3 has 16 amino acids. Germline CDR1 reads KGHDR; CDR2 reads SFDVKD. Trimming at V came to 5 bases and at J to 2 bases, leaving 9 bases not matched to a gene.

The gene calls are TRBV18 and TRBJ1-5; D is undetermined. The CDR3 has 17 residues. CDR1 and CDR2 from the germline V gene are KGHSH and LQKENI. V lost 3 bases and J 0 bases, leaving 15 bases between the germline ends. CDR3 coding DNA: TGTGCCAGCTCACCGGAGAATGCCTATTTTAGCAATCAGCCCCAGCATTTT. Translating gives CASSPENAYFSNQPQHF.

The gene calls are TRBV9 and TRBJ1-1; no clear D. Germline CDR1 and CDR2: SGDLS and YYNGEE. This CDR3 is built from 14 residues. The ends were cut back, 0 bases at V and 0 bases at J, with 6 bases in the middle. DNA for the CDR3: TGTGCCAGCAGCGTAGGACTCCTGAACACTGAAGCTTTCTTT. The encoded protein is CASSVGLLNTEAFF.

Turning to this clone: One end of the junction does not line up with germline, which may come from a read error. The chain is built from TRBV12-5 and TRBJ1-2; D unclear. The CDR3 is 13 amino acids. CDR1 LGHNT and CDR2 FRNRAP come from the germline V gene. In nucleotides, the CDR3 is TGTGCTAGTGGTTTGGGCGCCCAAGGGAGGCCCGAATTC. Amino acid sequence: CASGLGAQGRPEF.

The J gene is TRBJ1-2, the V gene TRBV18; no clear D gene. The ends were cut back, 0 bases at V and 1 base at J, with 9 bases in the middle. Germline values: CDR1 KGHSH, CDR2 LQKENI. The CDR3 is made up of 15 amino acids. The CDR3 bases are TGTGCCAGCTCACCACCGCAGGTTCTTAACTATGGCTACACCTTC. Encoded protein: CASSPPQVLNYGYTF.

The chain has TRBV5-1 and TRBJ1-5, with TRBD1 as a possible D gene (5 bases). V lost 4 bases to trimming and J lost 8 bases, with 19 bases between them. The CDR3 is made up of 15 amino acids. Per germline, CDR1 SGHRS and CDR2 YFSETQ. CDR3 bases: TGCGCCAGCAGCCGAGGGGACTACGATCAGGAGCCCCAGCATTTT. It codes for CASSRGDYDQEPQHF.